The 13 T cell receptor beta chains below come from one sample, sequenced in a study of T cell changes during pregnancy in multiple sclerosis. Profiling relied on immunoSEQ multiplex PCR, and the TCRdb table lists in-frame clones only, not all of them. The data hold around 60,000 clones, with roughly 92% observed a single time. The input for sequencing was peripheral blood, taken in the second trimester of pregnancy. The receptors here all came from a female donor with multiple sclerosis, enrolled in a pregnancy study.

The rearrangement links TRBV5-6 to TRBJ1-6; 7 bases match TRBD1. The CDR3 is 15 residues long. Germline V gene data show CDR1 as SGHDT and CDR2 as YYEEEE. J gave up 9 bases and V 2 bases, and 8 bases lay outside the gene matches. The CDR3 DNA sequence: TGTGCCAGCAGCTTAAAGACAGGGACGGGTTCACCCCTCCACTTT. Amino acids: CASSLKTGTGSPLHF.

The V call is TRBV30, the J call TRBJ1-5; 7 positions agree with TRBD1. Losses at the gene ends were 3 bases for V and 4 bases for J; bases not matched to a gene: 9. CDR1 is GTSNPN, CDR2 SVGIG, per germline (reference sequence). This CDR3 has 15 residues. The CDR3 reads CAWSTGTEKNQPQHF. In DNA, the CDR3 is TGTGCCTGGAGCACCGGGACAGAAAAAAATCAGCCCCAGCATTTT.

J is TRBJ2-1 and V is TRBV5-1; D not resolved. The CDR3 has 11 amino acids. V was trimmed by 0 bases and J by 10 bases, leaving 5 bases between them. The V gene's germline CDR1 is SGHRS and CDR2 YFSETQ. The CDR3 DNA sequence: TGCGCCAGCAGCTTGGACTCCGAGCAGTTCTTC. Protein product: CASSLDSEQFF.

The chain combines TRBV27 with TRBJ1-1; D perhaps matches TRBD1 (6 bases). Germline lookup yields CDR1 MNHEY and CDR2 SMNVEV (reference sequence). This CDR3 spans 12 amino acids. V lost 5 bases to trimming and J lost 6 bases, with 10 bases between them. The CDR3 protein is CASSESGAEAFF. DNA for the CDR3: TGTGCCAGCAGTGAGTCAGGGGCTGAAGCTTTCTTT.

This clone was seen just once. This sequence joins TRBV7-7 and TRBJ2-5; D is ambiguous. V lost 0 bases and J 5 bases, leaving 10 bases between the germline ends. CDR1 is SSHAT and CDR2 is FNYEAQ in the germline V gene (reference sequence). The CDR3 length is 14 residues. The CDR3 region has the DNA TGTGCCAGCAGCTTAGCCGCTAGTTCGGAGACCCAGTACTTC. Its protein is CASSLAASSETQYF. The full variable domain, completed using reference TRBV7-7 and TRBJ2-5, is GAGVSQSPRYKVTKRGQDVTLRCDPISSHATLYWYQQALGQGPEFLTYFNYEAQPDKSGLPSDRFSAERPEGSISTLTIQRTEQRDSAMYRCASSLAASSETQYFGPGTRLLVL.

This CDR3 is CASSRETGDPEAFF. The CDR3 DNA follows: TGTGCCAGCAGCCGTGAGACAGGGGACCCTGAAGCTTTCTTT. The chain has TRBV7-2 and TRBJ1-1, with TRBD1 matching 8 bases. V trimming: 5 bases; J trimming: 6 bases; junction bases outside the gene matches: 8. The CDR3 runs 14 residues. The germline V gene encodes CDR1 SGHTA and CDR2 FQGNSA.

Written as DNA, the CDR3 is TGTGCCAGCAAAGAAGTGGGGCCCCATTCACCCCTCCACTTT. This sequence encodes CASKEVGPHSPLHF. The chain is built from TRBV28 and TRBJ1-6; D perhaps matches TRBD1 (5 bases). Germline V CDR1 and CDR2: MDHEN, SYDVKM. Trimming shortened V by 7 bases and J by 8 bases, and 15 bases separated the two germline ends. The CDR3 spans 14 residues.

V and J are TRBV11-2 and TRBJ2-1; 8 bases map to TRBD1. Germline CDR1 reads SGHAT; CDR2 reads FQNNGV. This CDR3 contains 12 residues. The ends lost 6 bases at V and 13 bases at J; junction bases unmatched: 8. CDR3 coding DNA: TGTGCCAGCAGTCTTGGGACAGGCAATCAGTTCTTC. Its protein is CASSLGTGNQFF.

The chain couples TRBV6-4 to TRBJ2-2; 10 bases are a match to TRBD1. Trimming took 6 bases from V and 4 from J; bases not matched to a gene: 5. CDR3 length: 15 amino acids. The germline CDR1 and CDR2 sequences are MRHNA and SNTAGT. The CDR3 bases are TGTGCCAGCAGCGCGACAGGGGGCTCCACCGGGGAGCTGTTTTTT. Its protein is CASSATGGSTGELFF.

The rearrangement links TRBV5-1 to TRBJ2-7, with 12 bases aligning to TRBD2. Trimming at V came to 5 bases and at J to 2 bases, leaving 5 bases not matched to a gene. Germline CDR1 SGHRS, CDR2 YFSETQ. This CDR3 contains 15 residues. The CDR3 DNA follows: TGCGCCAGCAGTGGGGGACTAGCGGGTCCCTACGAGCAGTACTTC. Translation: CASSGGLAGPYEQYF.

DNA for the CDR3: TGTGCCAGCAGCCAAGATGCCCCCTTAGCGGGAGGGCCGAACGAGCAGTACTTC. This sequence encodes CASSQDAPLAGGPNEQYF. The chain is built from TRBV4-2 and TRBJ2-7; TRBD2 matches 11 bases. The CDR3 length is 18 residues. Germline V CDR1 and CDR2: LGHNA, YNFKEQ. Trimming took 0 bases from V and 5 from J; bases not matched to a gene: 12.

The chain combines TRBV7-8 with TRBJ2-7; maybe TRBD1 (6 bases). Trimming left V 4 bases short and J 3 bases short, with 16 bases between. Germline values: CDR1 SGHVS, CDR2 FQNEAQ. The CDR3 runs to 15 residues. The DNA for the CDR3 is TGTGCCAGCAGCTCCACCGAAACAGGGTTCTACGAGCAGTACTTC. Protein product: CASSSTETGFYEQYF.

This clone came up once. The chain combines TRBV9 with TRBJ2-3; D not certain. V gave up 0 bases and J gave up 0 bases, with 8 bases separating them. Germline values: CDR1 SGDLS, CDR2 YYNGEE. CDR3 length: 15 residues. As DNA, the CDR3 is TGTGCCAGCAGCGTAGCTCCCGGGAGCACAGATACGCAGTATTTT. Its translation: CASSVAPGSTDTQYF.